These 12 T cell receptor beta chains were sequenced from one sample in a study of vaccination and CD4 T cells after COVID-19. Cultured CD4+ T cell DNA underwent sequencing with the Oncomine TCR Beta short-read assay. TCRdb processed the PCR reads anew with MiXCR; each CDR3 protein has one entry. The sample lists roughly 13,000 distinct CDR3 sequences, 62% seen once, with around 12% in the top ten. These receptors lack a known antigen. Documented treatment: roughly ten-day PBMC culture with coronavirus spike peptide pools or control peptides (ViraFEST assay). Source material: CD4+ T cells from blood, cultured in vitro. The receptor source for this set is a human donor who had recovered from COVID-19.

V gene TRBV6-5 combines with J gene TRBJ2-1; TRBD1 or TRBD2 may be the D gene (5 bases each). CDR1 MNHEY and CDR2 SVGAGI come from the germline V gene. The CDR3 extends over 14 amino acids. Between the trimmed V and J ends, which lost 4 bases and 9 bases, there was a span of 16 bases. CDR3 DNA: TGTGCCAGCAGTTTTGGGGACCTCCACGTTGAGCAGTTCTTC. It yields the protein CASSFGDLHVEQFF.

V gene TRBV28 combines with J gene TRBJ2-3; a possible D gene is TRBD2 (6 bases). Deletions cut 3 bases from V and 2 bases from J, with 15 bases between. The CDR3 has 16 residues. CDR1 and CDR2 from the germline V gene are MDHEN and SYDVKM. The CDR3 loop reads CASSLWVAGPTDTQYF. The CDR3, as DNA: TGTGCCAGCAGTTTGTGGGTGGCGGGACCCACAGATACGCAGTATTTT.

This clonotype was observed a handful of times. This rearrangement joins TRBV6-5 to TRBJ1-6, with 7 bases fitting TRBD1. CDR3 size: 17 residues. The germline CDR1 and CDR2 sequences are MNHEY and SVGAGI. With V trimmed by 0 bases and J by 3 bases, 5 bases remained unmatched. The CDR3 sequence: CASSYSRDSHYNSPLHF. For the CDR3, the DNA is TGTGCCAGCAGTTACTCGAGGGACAGCCACTATAATTCACCCCTCCACTTT.

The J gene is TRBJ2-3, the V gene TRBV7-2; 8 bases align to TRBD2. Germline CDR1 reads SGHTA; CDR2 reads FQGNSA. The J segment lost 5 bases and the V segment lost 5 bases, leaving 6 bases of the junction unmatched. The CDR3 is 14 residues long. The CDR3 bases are TGTGCCAGCAGCCCCGGGACTAGTGGAGATACGCAGTATTTT. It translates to CASSPGTSGDTQYF.

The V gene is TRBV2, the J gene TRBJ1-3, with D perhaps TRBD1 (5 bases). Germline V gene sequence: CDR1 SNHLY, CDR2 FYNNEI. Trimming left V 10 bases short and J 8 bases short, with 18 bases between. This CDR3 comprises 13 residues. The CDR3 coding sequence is TGTGCCACGACAGACGGTTTCTTGGACACCATATATTTT. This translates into CATTDGFLDTIYF.

The CDR3 DNA reads TGCAGTGCCCCCCGCGGGGGGACAGGGGGCGAGCAGTACTTC. This translates into CSAPRGGTGGEQYF. This chain connects TRBV20-1 to TRBJ2-7, with 11 bases aligning to TRBD1. Trimming cost V 6 bases and J 6 bases; bases outside gene matches: 10. There are 14 residues in the CDR3. Germline V gene data show CDR1 as DFQATT and CDR2 as SNEGSKA (reference sequence).

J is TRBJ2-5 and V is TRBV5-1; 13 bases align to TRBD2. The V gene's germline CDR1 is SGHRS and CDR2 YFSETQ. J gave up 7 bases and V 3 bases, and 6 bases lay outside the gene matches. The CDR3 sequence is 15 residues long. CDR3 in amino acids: CASSSGLAGAGTQYF. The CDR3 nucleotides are TGCGCCAGCAGCTCTGGACTAGCGGGAGCGGGGACCCAGTACTTC.

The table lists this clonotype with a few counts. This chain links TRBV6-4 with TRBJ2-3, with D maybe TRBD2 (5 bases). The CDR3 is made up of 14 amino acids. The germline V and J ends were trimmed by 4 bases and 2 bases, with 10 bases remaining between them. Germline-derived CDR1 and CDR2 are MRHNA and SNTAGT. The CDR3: CASSGGGPTDTQYF. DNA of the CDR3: TGTGCCAGCAGTGGAGGCGGGCCCACAGATACGCAGTATTTT.

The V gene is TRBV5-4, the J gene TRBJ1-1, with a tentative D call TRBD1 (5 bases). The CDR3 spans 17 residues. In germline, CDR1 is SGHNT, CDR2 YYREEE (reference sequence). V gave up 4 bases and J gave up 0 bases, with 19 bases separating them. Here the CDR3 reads CASSGSPTVGLNTEAFF. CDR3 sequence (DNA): TGTGCCAGCAGCGGGAGTCCTACAGTGGGGCTGAACACTGAAGCTTTCTTT.

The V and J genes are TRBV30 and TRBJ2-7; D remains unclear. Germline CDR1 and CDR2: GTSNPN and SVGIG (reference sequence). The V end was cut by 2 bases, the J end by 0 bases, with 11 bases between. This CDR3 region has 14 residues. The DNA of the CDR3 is TGTGCCTGGAGTTTTGCGTGGAGCTCCTACGAGCAGTACTTC. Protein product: CAWSFAWSSYEQYF. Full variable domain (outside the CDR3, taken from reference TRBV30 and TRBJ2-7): SQTIHQWPATLVQPVGSPLSLECTVEGTSNPNLYWYRQAAGRGLQLLFYSVGIGQISSEVPQNLSASRPQDRQFILSSKKLLLSDSGFYLCAWSFAWSSYEQYFGPGTRLTVT.

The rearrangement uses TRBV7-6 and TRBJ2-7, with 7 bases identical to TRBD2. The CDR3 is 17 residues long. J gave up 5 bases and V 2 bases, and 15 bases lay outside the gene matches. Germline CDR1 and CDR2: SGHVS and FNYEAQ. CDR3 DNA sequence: TGTGCCAGCAGCTTACTAGCGGAGGCTTCCACCCCACACGAGCAGTACTTC. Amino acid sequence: CASSLLAEASTPHEQYF. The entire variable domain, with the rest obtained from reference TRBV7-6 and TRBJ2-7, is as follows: GAGVSQSPRYKVTKRGQDVALRCDPISGHVSLYWYRQALGQGPEFLTYFNYEAQQDKSGLPNDRFSAERPEGSISTLTIQRTEQRDSAMYRCASSLLAEASTPHEQYFGPGTRLTVT.

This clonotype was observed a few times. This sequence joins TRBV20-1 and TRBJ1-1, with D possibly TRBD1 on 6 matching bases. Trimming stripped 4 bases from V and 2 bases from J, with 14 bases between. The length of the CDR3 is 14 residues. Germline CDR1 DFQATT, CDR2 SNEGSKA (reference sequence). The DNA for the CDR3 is TGCAGTGCTATTCGTGGGGGGCCAAACACTGAAGCTTTCTTT. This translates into CSAIRGGPNTEAFF.